Listed below are T cell receptor beta chains from one sample, sequenced in a study of T cell repertoires in cytomegalovirus infection. TCRdb re-called the reads with MiXCR, one entry per CDR3 protein. The sample has over 120,000 distinct CDR3 sequences, about 32% seen once. Their recognized antigens are unknown. The sequences come from CD8+ T cells from cultured PBMCs, collected from culture after CMV antigen stimulation. The source of these receptors is a human donor in good health (CMV status not recorded). Some clones in this sample may be carry-over from other donors' samples. Each CDR3 is given with its conserved first and last residue. A D gene is named only where the DNA matches it firmly. Clone size appears in some rows only: once, few, many, or a class for an expanded clone.

>TRBV12-3/TRBV12-4|-|-|TRBJ1-5
CASRPGRGEGQPQHF
TGTGCCAGCAGGCCGGGCAGGGGAGAGGGTCAGCCCCAGCATTTT
>TRBV12-3/TRBV12-4|-|-|TRBJ2-3
CAIHLVDTQYF
TGTGCCATCCACTTGGTGGATACGCAGTATTTT
>TRBV12-3/TRBV12-4|TRBD2|many|TRBJ2-1
CASSRGGASWDNEQFF
TGTGCCAGCAGCCGCGGGGGGGCGAGTTGGGACAATGAGCAGTTCTTC
>TRBV7-9|-|many|TRBJ2-2
CASSHTLTGELFF
TGTGCCAGCAGCCACACTCTTACCGGGGAGCTGTTTTTT
>TRBV28|-|-|TRBJ2-1
CASSPTPGPAIDEQFF
TGTGCCAGCAGCCCAACACCGGGACCAGCTATCGATGAGCAGTTCTTC
>TRBV25-1|-|-|TRBJ2-7
CASSECSYEQYF
TGTGCCAGCAGTGAATGCTCCTACGAGCAGTACTTC
>TRBV15|TRBD1|few|TRBJ2-3
CATSTDRASTDTQYF
TGTGCCACCAGCACGGACAGGGCGAGCACAGATACGCAGTATTTT
>TRBV18|-|few|TRBJ1-3
CASSPPGRSSGNTIYF
TGTGCCAGCTCACCACCGGGACGATCGTCTGGAAACACCATATATTTT
>TRBV7-9|-|few|TRBJ2-5
CASGYLGTQYF
TGTGCCAGCGGTTACCTGGGGACCCAGTACTTC
>TRBV12-3/TRBV12-4|-|-|TRBJ2-7
CASSLQVVQYF
TGTGCCAGCAGTCTTCAGGTCGTGCAGTACTTC
>TRBV9|-|-|TRBJ1-2
CASFRAADGYTF
TGTGCCAGTTTTCGGGCCGCCGATGGCTACACCTTC
>TRBV3-1|-|-|TRBJ2-2
CASSPTEAGELFF
TGTGCCAGCAGCCCCACGGAAGCCGGGGAGCTGTTTTTT
>TRBV6-2/TRBV6-3|-|-|TRBJ1-2
CASTNHVRGGYTF
TGTGCCAGCACCAACCACGTCCGGGGTGGCTACACCTTC
>TRBV4-1|-|-|TRBJ1-1
CASSQEDGWGEAFF
TGCGCCAGCAGCCAAGAGGACGGGTGGGGTGAAGCTTTCTTT
>TRBV19|-|few|TRBJ1-1
CASFGSLVTEAFF
TGTGCCAGTTTCGGGTCTTTGGTCACTGAAGCTTTCTTT
>TRBV12-3/TRBV12-4|-|few|TRBJ2-7
CASSSWGPFYEQYF
TGTGCCAGCAGTTCCTGGGGGCCATTCTACGAGCAGTACTTC
>TRBV30|-|-|TRBJ1-2
CAWSRLGHYGYTF
TGTGCCTGGAGTCGTCTGGGCCACTATGGCTACACCTTC
>TRBV24-1|TRBD1|-|TRBJ2-1
CATSDRTGGSYNEQFF
TGTGCCACCAGTGATAGGACAGGGGGCTCCTACAATGAGCAGTTCTTC
>TRBV28|-|-|TRBJ1-2
CASSSEPKGHGYTF
TGTGCCAGCAGTTCGGAGCCAAAAGGTCATGGCTACACCTTC
>TRBV7-2|-|-|TRBJ1-2
CASHGANYGYTF
TGTGCCAGCCACGGGGCTAACTATGGCTACACCTTC
>TRBV7-2|-|-|TRBJ2-3
CASSLNGGRIDTQYF
TGTGCCAGCAGCTTAAACGGGGGGCGGATAGATACGCAGTATTTT
>TRBV6-1|-|-|TRBJ2-7
CASSEFGGGEQYF
TGTGCCAGCAGTGAATTCGGGGGCGGGGAGCAGTACTTC
>TRBV7-2|TRBD2|many|TRBJ2-7
CASSLTGLAGGYSYEQYF
TGTGCCAGCAGCTTAACGGGACTAGCGGGGGGATACTCCTACGAGCAGTACTTC
>TRBV13|-|-|TRBJ2-7
CASSIGTYTYEQYF
TGTGCCAGCAGCATCGGGACTTACACCTACGAGCAGTACTTC
>TRBV12-3/TRBV12-4|TRBD2|-|TRBJ2-2
CARSLRRGGGTGELFF
TGTGCCAGGAGTTTACGCCGGGGGGGAGGCACCGGGGAGCTGTTTTTT
>TRBV27|-|few|TRBJ2-2
CASSYQTGELFF
TGTGCCAGCAGTTACCAGACCGGGGAGCTGTTTTTT
>TRBV28|TRBD1|many|TRBJ1-4
CASIDRGNEKLFF
TGTGCCAGCATTGACAGGGGAAATGAAAAACTGTTTTTT
>TRBV15|-|many|TRBJ2-6
CATSGVQGTGANVLTF
TGTGCCACCTCGGGAGTCCAAGGGACCGGGGCCAACGTCCTGACTTTC
>TRBV6-6|-|few|TRBJ1-3
CASSVTAAGNTIYF
TGTGCCAGCTCCGTGACGGCGGCTGGAAACACCATATATTTT
>TRBV11-3|TRBD2|-|TRBJ2-2
CASSLSQGLAVSTGELFF
TGTGCCAGCTCGCTAAGTCAAGGACTAGCGGTTTCCACCGGGGAGCTGTTTTTT
>TRBV19|-|-|TRBJ1-1
CASGVQGSYTEAFF
TGTGCCAGTGGAGTACAGGGTTCTTACACTGAAGCTTTCTTT
>TRBV7-2|TRBD2|few|TRBJ2-1
CASSLWTSGGPFNEQFF
TGTGCCAGCAGCTTATGGACTAGCGGGGGGCCGTTTAATGAGCAGTTCTTC
>TRBV19|-|-|TRBJ1-6
CASSRPGRASPLHF
TGTGCCAGTAGTCGGCCGGGGCGAGCGTCACCCCTCCACTTT
>TRBV20-1|-|-|TRBJ1-2
CSARGVGTERDGYTF
TGCAGTGCTAGAGGGGTCGGGACCGAGAGGGATGGCTACACCTTC
>TRBV18|-|-|TRBJ1-2
CASSSDPNYGYTF
TGTGCCAGCTCCTCCGATCCAAACTATGGCTACACCTTC
>TRBV15|-|-|TRBJ1-6
CATSRDLSPEVSPLHF
TGTGCCACCAGCAGAGATCTTTCCCCAGAAGTTTCACCCCTCCACTTT
>TRBV6-4|-|-|TRBJ1-6
CASSDGAGHQSSYNSPLHF
TGTGCCAGCAGTGACGGCGCCGGACACCAGAGCTCCTATAATTCACCCCTCCACTTT
>TRBV7-6|-|-|TRBJ1-3
CASSWDNGNTIYF
TGTGCCAGCAGCTGGGACAATGGAAACACCATATATTTT
>TRBV7-8|-|-|TRBJ1-1
CASSFGSGFTEAFF
-
>TRBV24-1|TRBD1|-|TRBJ2-7
CATSDSTGVEQYF
TGTGCCACCAGTGATTCCACAGGGGTCGAGCAGTACTTC
>TRBV7-8|-|many|TRBJ1-5
CASSLGRAPSNQPQHF
TGTGCCAGCAGCTTAGGCAGGGCACCTTCCAATCAGCCCCAGCATTTT
>TRBV6-6|TRBD1|-|TRBJ1-2
CASSSLTGVGYTF
TGTGCCAGCAGTTCCCTGACAGGGGTTGGCTACACCTTC
>TRBV28|-|once|TRBJ1-4
CASNGRATTNEKLFF
TGTGCCAGCAACGGCAGGGCCACGACTAATGAAAAACTGTTTTTT